The 26 T cell receptor beta chains below were found in one sample sequenced in a study of T cells in Graves' hyperthyroidism and ophthalmopathy. TCR beta CDR3 region amplification was performed from RNA transcripts. The study used the HTBI primer set for a first-round RT-PCR of the TCR CDR3. One entry per CDR3 protein, called by TCRdb with MiXCR from the multiplex PCR reads. There are some 490,000 distinct CDR3 sequences in the sample; approximately 22% occur only once, and around 54% lies in the top ten. The sequencing input was blood. The origin of the receptors is a woman in her 70s with Graves' ophthalmopathy.

This rearrangement joins TRBV7-9 to TRBJ2-3; TRBD2 matches 13 bases. In germline, CDR1 is SEHNR, CDR2 FQNEAQ (reference sequence). CDR3 length equals 17 residues. Trimming at V came to 7 bases and at J to 4 bases, leaving 11 bases not matched to a gene. The CDR3 DNA follows: TGTGCCAGCACCTTTCCCGGACTAGCGGGAGTATCAGATACGCAGTATTTT. As protein: CASTFPGLAGVSDTQYF.

In this sample, this clonotype turned up many times. The gene calls are TRBV28 and TRBJ1-6; D is perhaps TRBD1 (6 bases). V was trimmed by 5 bases and J by 9 bases, leaving 14 bases between them. CDR1 and CDR2 from the germline V gene are MDHEN and SYDVKM. This CDR3 has 14 residues. CDR3 sequence: CASSRGDSGSPLHF. The CDR3 DNA reads TGTGCCAGCAGTAGGGGGGATTCGGGTTCACCCCTCCACTTT.

The chain uses TRBV7-9 and TRBJ2-3; 13 nucleotides match TRBD2. After removal of 4 bases from V and 5 bases from J, the junction contained 3 bases not matched to a gene. The CDR3 extends over 15 amino acids. The germline CDR1 and CDR2 sequences are SEHNR and FQNEAQ (reference sequence). The CDR3 DNA follows: TGTGCCAGCAGCTCAACTAGCGGGGGGGGAGATACGCAGTATTTT. Its translation: CASSSTSGGGDTQYF.

A few counts support this clonotype. The V gene is TRBV5-1, the J gene TRBJ2-1, with 9 bases that match TRBD1. This CDR3 is built from 16 residues. Trimming cost V 4 bases and J 8 bases; bases outside gene matches: 13. Germline values: CDR1 SGHRS, CDR2 YFSETQ. The CDR3 reads CASSDTRTGVLYEQFF. CDR3 nucleotide sequence: TGCGCCAGCAGCGATACCAGGACAGGGGTCTTGTATGAGCAGTTCTTC.

The sample holds many counts of this clonotype. The chain joins TRBV20-1 to TRBJ1-5; no firm D call. This CDR3 has 13 residues. Trimming left V 7 bases short and J 4 bases short, with 14 bases between. CDR1 is DFQATT and CDR2 is SNEGSKA in the germline V gene (reference sequence). CDR3 DNA: TGCAGTGTAAGAGTAGGCGATAATCAGCCCCAGCATTTT. It codes for CSVRVGDNQPQHF.

In its sample, this clonotype was seen many times. This chain connects TRBV12-3 or TRBV12-4 to TRBJ1-4; D may be TRBD1 (5 bases). The V gene lost 6 bases and the J gene lost 6 bases, with 8 bases spanning the gap. This CDR3 region has 12 residues. The CDR3 here is CASRGHYEKLFF. In nucleotides, the CDR3 is TGTGCCAGCAGGGGGCATTATGAAAAACTGTTTTTT.

In this sample, this clonotype turned up a few times. This rearrangement joins TRBV30 to TRBJ1-1; tentatively, D is TRBD1 (6 bases). CDR1 is GTSNPN and CDR2 is SVGIG in the germline V gene (reference sequence). The V gene lost 3 bases and the J gene lost 10 bases, with 21 bases spanning the gap. This CDR3 has 14 residues. CDR3 DNA sequence: TGTGCCTGGAGCAGGGGAATAGCGGGTAGGAGAGCTTTCTTT. Translating it yields CAWSRGIAGRRAFF.

The chain joins TRBV12-3 or TRBV12-4 to TRBJ2-3, with 8 bases matching TRBD2. The J segment lost 4 bases and the V segment lost 9 bases, leaving 3 bases of the junction unmatched. The CDR3 is 12 amino acids. This chain's CDR3 is CASGTRADTQYF. The CDR3 nucleotides read TGTGCCAGTGGGACTAGAGCAGATACGCAGTATTTT.

This clonotype has only one observation. V usage is TRBV2 and J usage is TRBJ2-2; TRBD1 matches at 10 bases. The J segment lost 5 bases and the V segment lost 6 bases, leaving 6 bases of the junction unmatched. The germline gives CDR1 SNHLY, CDR2 FYNNEI. The CDR3 runs 15 residues. Here the CDR3 reads CASRSGQGYTGELFF. Here the CDR3 DNA reads TGTGCCAGCAGATCGGGACAGGGGTATACCGGGGAGCTGTTTTTT.

The sample holds a few counts of this clonotype. The V gene is TRBV28, the J gene TRBJ1-5, with D possibly matching TRBD1 (6 bases). The CDR3 covers 16 residues. V was clipped by 7 bases and J by 3 bases, with 19 bases between them. Looked up from germline, CDR1 is MDHEN and CDR2 is SYDVKM. DNA of the CDR3: TGTGCCAGCAACCCATCCGGGGGGGCGATCAATCAGCCCCAGCATTTT. Protein product: CASNPSGGAINQPQHF.

This clonotype was found many times. The V and J genes are TRBV7-9 and TRBJ2-7; 9 bases fit TRBD2. This CDR3 has 14 amino acids. Germline-derived CDR1 and CDR2 are SEHNR and FQNEAQ (reference sequence). Losses at the gene ends were 5 bases for V and 6 bases for J; bases not matched to a gene: 8. The CDR3 nucleotides are TGTGCCAGCAGCGAGCCTGGGCGGGAGGGCGAGCAGTACTTC. Its translation is CASSEPGREGEQYF.

J is TRBJ2-1 and V is TRBV15; 7 nucleotides match TRBD2. With 1 base clipped from V and 8 bases from J, the junction kept 2 bases outside the gene matches. The CDR3 loop spans 13 amino acids. Per germline, CDR1 LNHNV and CDR2 YYDKDF (reference sequence). The CDR3 sequence is CATSRGREYEQFF. Here the CDR3 DNA reads TGTGCCACCAGCAGAGGGCGGGAGTATGAGCAGTTCTTC.

The V and J genes are TRBV7-3 and TRBJ2-1; D gene unclear. CDR3 size: 15 residues. Between the trimmed V and J ends, which lost 0 bases and 9 bases, there was a span of 15 bases. Germline V CDR1 and CDR2: SGHTA, FQGTGA. As DNA, the CDR3 is TGTGCCAGCAGCTTAACGTTTTCGGAGCCGTCTGAGCAGTTCTTC. Translated, it gives CASSLTFSEPSEQFF.

This clonotype was seen only a few times. The J gene is TRBJ1-3, the V gene TRBV15; D gene unclear. V lost 0 bases and J lost 2, with 8 bases in between. Germline CDR1 is LNHNV and CDR2 is YYDKDF (reference sequence). The CDR3 extends over 15 amino acids. CDR3 sequence (DNA): TGTGCCACCAGCAGAGATACAGCGCCTGGAAACACCATATATTTT. This codes for CATSRDTAPGNTIYF. Drawing the rest from reference TRBV15 and TRBJ1-3, the complete variable domain is DAMVIQNPRYQVTQFGKPVTLSCSQTLNHNVMYWYQQKSSQAPKLLFHYYDKDFNNEADTPDNFQSRRPNTSFCFLDIRSPGLGDTAMYLCATSRDTAPGNTIYFGEGSWLTVV.

This chain joins TRBV30 and TRBJ1-1, with D possibly TRBD1 on 5 matching bases. Trimming removed 4 bases at V and 3 bases at J, with 18 bases between. Germline V gives CDR1 GTSNPN, CDR2 SVGIG (reference sequence). CDR3 length: 15 residues. Written as DNA, the CDR3 is TGTGCCTGGACATCCACGGGCCGGGGGGACACTGAAGCTTTCTTT. Translated, it gives CAWTSTGRGDTEAFF.

There are a few counts of this clonotype. This CDR3 is CSADTHKRGNTEAFF. The DNA of the CDR3 is TGCAGTGCTGACACACACAAACGAGGAAACACTGAAGCTTTCTTT. This chain links TRBV20-1 with TRBJ1-1, with D unclear. Germline V lookup: CDR1 DFQATT, CDR2 SNEGSKA (reference sequence). The CDR3 is 15 residues long. The ends were cut back, 5 bases at V and 2 bases at J, with 18 bases in the middle.

This chain links TRBV3-1 with TRBJ2-3; D is possibly TRBD2 (6 bases). The CDR3 is 16 residues long. V lost 6 bases and J 3 bases, leaving 19 bases between the germline ends. Germline V gene sequence: CDR1 LGHDT, CDR2 YNNKEL (reference sequence). The CDR3 reads CASSPPAGLSTDTQYF. For the CDR3, the DNA is TGTGCCAGCAGTCCGCCAGCGGGTCTTTCAACAGATACGCAGTATTTT.

The chain joins TRBV20-1 to TRBJ2-1, with TRBD2 matching over 14 bases. The germline gives CDR1 DFQATT, CDR2 SNEGSKA (reference sequence). Trimming at V came to 5 bases and at J to 9 bases, leaving 6 bases not matched to a gene. The CDR3 runs 14 residues. The DNA of the CDR3 is TGCAGTGCTGGGACTAGCGGGAGTGATGGTGAGCAGTTCTTC. Its translation is CSAGTSGSDGEQFF.

This chain joins TRBV12-3 or TRBV12-4 and TRBJ2-3, with D possibly matching TRBD2 (6 bases). V gave up 3 bases and J gave up 2 bases, with 12 bases separating them. The CDR3 spans 15 residues. The CDR3 reads CASSFSAGVTDTQYF. The CDR3 DNA reads TGTGCCAGCAGTTTCTCAGCGGGCGTCACAGATACGCAGTATTTT.

The chain employs TRBV15 and TRBJ1-5; the D is unclear. Germline V CDR1 and CDR2: LNHNV, YYDKDF (reference sequence). This CDR3 contains 16 residues. With 5 bases removed from V and 2 bases from J, the gap between germline ends came to 16 bases. As DNA, the CDR3 is TGTGCCACCAGCCTCCGTGGGAGGGTGCGCAATCAGCCCCAGCATTTT. Residues: CATSLRGRVRNQPQHF.

This clonotype came up many times. The CDR3 sequence is CASSGTGGNTIYF. The CDR3 DNA sequence: TGTGCCAGCAGCGGGACAGGAGGAAACACCATATATTTT. The rearrangement uses TRBV12-3 or TRBV12-4 and TRBJ1-3; 8 nucleotides match TRBD1. Unmatched junction bases numbered 2, after V lost 6 bases and J lost 4 bases. CDR3 size: 13 residues.

The chain links TRBV12-3 or TRBV12-4 to TRBJ1-4; D gene unclear. This CDR3 has 13 residues. V was shortened by 3 bases and J by 5 bases, with 7 bases between the two germline ends. The CDR3 reads CASSLVFNEKLFF. CDR3 nucleotide sequence: TGTGCCAGCAGTTTGGTCTTCAATGAAAAACTGTTTTTT.

The genes are TRBV6-1 and TRBJ1-4; D unclear. CDR1 is MNHNS and CDR2 is SASEGT in the germline V gene. Deletions cut 9 bases from V and 5 bases from J, with 16 bases between. The CDR3 runs to 14 residues. The chain's CDR3 is CASETGRKNEKLFF. CDR3 coding DNA: TGTGCCAGTGAGACCGGACGGAAAAATGAAAAACTGTTTTTT.

This chain joins TRBV6-5 and TRBJ2-1; possible D gene TRBD2, 6 bases. CDR1 and CDR2 (germline): MNHEY, SVGAGI. With 1 base removed from V and 0 bases from J, the gap between germline ends came to 13 bases. There are 17 residues in the CDR3. The CDR3 reads CASSYLRGGNSYNEQFF. CDR3 bases: TGTGCCAGCAGTTACTTAAGGGGCGGGAACTCCTACAATGAGCAGTTCTTC.

This clonotype was picked up a small number of times. This chain joins TRBV6-2 or TRBV6-3 and TRBJ2-7; D is possibly TRBD1 (6 bases). Germline CDR1 MNHEY, CDR2 SVGEGT. CDR3 size: 13 residues. V lost 5 bases and J 3 bases, leaving 11 bases between the germline ends. CDR3 sequence: CASSATGFYEQYF. The CDR3 DNA reads TGTGCCAGCAGTGCGACAGGATTCTACGAGCAGTACTTC.

The rearrangement links TRBV5-6 to TRBJ2-2; 9 nucleotides align to TRBD2. This CDR3 spans 16 amino acids. With V trimmed by 2 bases and J by 6 bases, 8 bases remained unmatched. CDR1 and CDR2 (germline): SGHDT, YYEEEE. CDR3 region: CASSFLSGSQAGELFF. Here the CDR3 DNA reads TGTGCCAGCAGCTTCCTTAGCGGGAGTCAGGCCGGGGAGCTGTTTTTT.